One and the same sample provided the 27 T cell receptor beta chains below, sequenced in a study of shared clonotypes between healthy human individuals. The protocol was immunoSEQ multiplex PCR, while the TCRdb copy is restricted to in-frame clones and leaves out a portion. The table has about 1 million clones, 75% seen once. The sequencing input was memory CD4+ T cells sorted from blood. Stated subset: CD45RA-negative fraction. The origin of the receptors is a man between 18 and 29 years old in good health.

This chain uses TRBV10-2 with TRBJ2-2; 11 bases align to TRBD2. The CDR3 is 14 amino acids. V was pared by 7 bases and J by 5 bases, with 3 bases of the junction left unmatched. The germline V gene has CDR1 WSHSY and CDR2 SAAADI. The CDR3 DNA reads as TGCGCCAGCAATGGACTAGCGGGTACCGGGGAGCTGTTTTTT. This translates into CASNGLAGTGELFF.

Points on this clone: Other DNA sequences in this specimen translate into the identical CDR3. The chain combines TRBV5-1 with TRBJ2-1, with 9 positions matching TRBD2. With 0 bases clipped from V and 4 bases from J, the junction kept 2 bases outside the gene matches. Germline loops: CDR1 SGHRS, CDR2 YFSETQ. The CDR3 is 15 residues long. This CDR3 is CASSLGTSEYNEQFF. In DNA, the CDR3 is TGCGCCAGCAGCTTGGGGACTAGCGAATACAATGAGCAGTTCTTC.

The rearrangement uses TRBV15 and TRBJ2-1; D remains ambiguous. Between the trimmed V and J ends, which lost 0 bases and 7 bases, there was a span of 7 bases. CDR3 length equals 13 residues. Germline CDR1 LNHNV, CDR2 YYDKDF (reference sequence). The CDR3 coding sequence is TGTGCCACCAGCAGAGATTGGCTAAATGAGCAGTTCTTC. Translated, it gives CATSRDWLNEQFF.

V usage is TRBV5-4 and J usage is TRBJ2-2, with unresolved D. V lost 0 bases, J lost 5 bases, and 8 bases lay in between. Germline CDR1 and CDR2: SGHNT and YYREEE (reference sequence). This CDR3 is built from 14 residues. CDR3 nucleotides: TGTGCCAGCAGCTTGGTCTGGGGTACCGGGGAGCTGTTTTTT. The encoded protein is CASSLVWGTGELFF.

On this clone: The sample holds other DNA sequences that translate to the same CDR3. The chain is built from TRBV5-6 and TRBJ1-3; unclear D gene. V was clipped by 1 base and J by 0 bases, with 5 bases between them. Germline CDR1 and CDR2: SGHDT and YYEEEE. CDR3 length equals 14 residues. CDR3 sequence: CASSLPFSGNTIYF. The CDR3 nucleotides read TGTGCCAGCAGCTTGCCCTTCTCTGGAAACACCATATATTTT.

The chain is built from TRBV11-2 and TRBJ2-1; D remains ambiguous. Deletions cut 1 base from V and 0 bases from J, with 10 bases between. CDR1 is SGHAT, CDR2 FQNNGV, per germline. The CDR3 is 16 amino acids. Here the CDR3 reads CASSLVATSSYNEQFF. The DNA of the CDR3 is TGTGCCAGCAGCTTAGTGGCGACCAGCTCCTACAATGAGCAGTTCTTC. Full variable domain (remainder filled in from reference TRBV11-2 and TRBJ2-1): EAGVAQSPRYKIIEKRQSVAFWCNPISGHATLYWYQQILGQGPKLLIQFQNNGVVDDSQLPKDRFSAERLKGVDSTLKIQPAKLEDSAVYLCASSLVATSSYNEQFFGPGTRLTVL.

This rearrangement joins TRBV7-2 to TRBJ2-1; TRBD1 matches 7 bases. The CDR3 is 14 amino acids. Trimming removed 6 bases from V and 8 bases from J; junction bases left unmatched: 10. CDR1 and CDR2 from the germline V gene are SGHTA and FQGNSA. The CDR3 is CASRLTRDSDEQFF. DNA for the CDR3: TGTGCCAGCAGACTCACTAGGGACAGCGATGAGCAGTTCTTC. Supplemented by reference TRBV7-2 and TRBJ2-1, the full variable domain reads GAGVSQSPSNKVTEKGKDVELRCDPISGHTALYWYRQSLGQGLEFLIYFQGNSAPDKSGLPSDRFSAERTGGSVSTLTIQRTQQEDSAVYLCASRLTRDSDEQFFGPGTRLTVL.

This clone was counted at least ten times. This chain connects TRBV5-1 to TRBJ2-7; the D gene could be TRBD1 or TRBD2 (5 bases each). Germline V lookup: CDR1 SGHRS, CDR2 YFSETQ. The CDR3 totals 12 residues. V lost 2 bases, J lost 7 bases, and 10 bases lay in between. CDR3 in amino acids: CASSFQRGEQYF. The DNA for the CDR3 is TGCGCCAGCAGCTTCCAGAGGGGTGAGCAGTACTTC.

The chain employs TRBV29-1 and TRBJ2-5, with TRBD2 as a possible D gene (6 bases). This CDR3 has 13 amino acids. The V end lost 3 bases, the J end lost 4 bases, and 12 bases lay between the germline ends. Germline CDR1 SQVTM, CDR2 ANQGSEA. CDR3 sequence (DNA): TGCAGCGTTGAGTCGACTAGGAGAGAGACCCAGTACTTC. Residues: CSVESTRRETQYF.

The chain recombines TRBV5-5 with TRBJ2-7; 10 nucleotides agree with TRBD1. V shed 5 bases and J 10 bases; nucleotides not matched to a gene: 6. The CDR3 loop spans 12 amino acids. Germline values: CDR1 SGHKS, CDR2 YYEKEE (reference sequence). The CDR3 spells CASRTGTGDQYF. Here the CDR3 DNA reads TGTGCCAGCAGGACCGGGACAGGGGACCAGTACTTC.

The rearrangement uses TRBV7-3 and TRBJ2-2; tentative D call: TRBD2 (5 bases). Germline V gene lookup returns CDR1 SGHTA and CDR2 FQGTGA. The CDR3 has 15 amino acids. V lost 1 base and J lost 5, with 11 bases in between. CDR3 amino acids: CASSLNSAVTGELFF. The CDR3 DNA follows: TGTGCCAGCAGCTTAAACTCAGCGGTGACCGGGGAGCTGTTTTTT.

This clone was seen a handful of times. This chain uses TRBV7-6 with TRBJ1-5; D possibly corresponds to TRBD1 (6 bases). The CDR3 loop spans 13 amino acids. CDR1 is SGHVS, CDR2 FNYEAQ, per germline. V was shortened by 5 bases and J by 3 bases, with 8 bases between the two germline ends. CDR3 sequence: CASSTGYNQPQHF. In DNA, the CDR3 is TGTGCCAGCAGCACAGGGTACAATCAGCCCCAGCATTTT.

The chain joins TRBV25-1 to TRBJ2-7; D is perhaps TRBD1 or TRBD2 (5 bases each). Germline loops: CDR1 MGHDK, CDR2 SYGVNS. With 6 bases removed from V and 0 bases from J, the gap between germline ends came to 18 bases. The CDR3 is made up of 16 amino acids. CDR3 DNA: TGTGCCAGCAGCCCCGGTGTGGGGACGGGCTCCTACGAGCAGTACTTC. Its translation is CASSPGVGTGSYEQYF.

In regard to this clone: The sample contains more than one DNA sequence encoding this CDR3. The CDR3 bases are TGTGCCAGTAGTACTAGACAGGGACTCTATGGCTACACCTTC. Translating it yields CASSTRQGLYGYTF. This chain links TRBV19 with TRBJ1-2; 7 bases map to TRBD1. The germline CDR1 and CDR2 sequences are LNHDA and SQIVND (reference sequence). Trimming took 4 bases from V and 4 from J; bases not matched to a gene: 6. This CDR3 is 14 amino acids long.

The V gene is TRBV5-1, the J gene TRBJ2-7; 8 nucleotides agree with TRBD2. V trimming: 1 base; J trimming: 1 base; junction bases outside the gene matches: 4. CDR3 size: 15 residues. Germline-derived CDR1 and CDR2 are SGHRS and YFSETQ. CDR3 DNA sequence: TGCGCCAGCAGCTTGCGTAGCGGGGAATCCTACGAGCAGTACTTC. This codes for CASSLRSGESYEQYF.

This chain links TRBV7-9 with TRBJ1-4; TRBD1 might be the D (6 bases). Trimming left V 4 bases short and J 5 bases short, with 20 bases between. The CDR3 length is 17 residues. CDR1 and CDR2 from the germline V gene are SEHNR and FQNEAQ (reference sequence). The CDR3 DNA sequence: TGTGCCAGCAGCTCTGGAGGATCTTCCGGGGGCAATGAAAAACTGTTTTTT. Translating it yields CASSSGGSSGGNEKLFF.

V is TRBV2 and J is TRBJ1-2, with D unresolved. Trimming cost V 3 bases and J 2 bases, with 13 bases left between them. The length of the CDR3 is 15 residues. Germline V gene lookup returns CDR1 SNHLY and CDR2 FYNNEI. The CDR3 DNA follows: TGTGCCAGCAGTGATGAACTAGTTCCCAACTATGGCTACACCTTC. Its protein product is CASSDELVPNYGYTF.

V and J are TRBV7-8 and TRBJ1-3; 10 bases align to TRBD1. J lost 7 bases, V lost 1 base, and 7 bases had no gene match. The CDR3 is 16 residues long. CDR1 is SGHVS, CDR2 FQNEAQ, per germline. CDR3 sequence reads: CASSLGDRGKGNTIYF. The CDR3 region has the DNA TGTGCCAGCAGCTTAGGGGACAGGGGAAAGGGCAACACCATATATTTT.

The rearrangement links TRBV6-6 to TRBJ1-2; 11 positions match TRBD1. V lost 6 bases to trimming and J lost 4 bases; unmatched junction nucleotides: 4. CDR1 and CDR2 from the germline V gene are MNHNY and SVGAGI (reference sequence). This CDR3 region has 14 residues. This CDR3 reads CASRDRGRGYGYTF. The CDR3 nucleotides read TGTGCCAGCAGGGACAGGGGGCGAGGCTATGGCTACACCTTC.

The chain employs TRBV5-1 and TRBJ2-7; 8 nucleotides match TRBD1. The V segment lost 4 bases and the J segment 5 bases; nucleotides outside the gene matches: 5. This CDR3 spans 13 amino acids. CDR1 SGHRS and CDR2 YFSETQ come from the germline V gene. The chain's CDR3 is CASSRTGNNEQYF. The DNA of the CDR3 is TGCGCCAGCAGCCGGACAGGGAATAACGAGCAGTACTTC.

The CDR3 spells CASSLIASGAQETQYF. In nucleotides, the CDR3 is TGCGCCAGCAGCTTGATCGCTAGCGGTGCTCAAGAGACCCAGTACTTC. This chain connects TRBV5-1 to TRBJ2-5; 7 nucleotides agree with TRBD2. Germline values: CDR1 SGHRS, CDR2 YFSETQ. V was clipped by 1 base and J by 2 bases; unmatched bases: 8. This CDR3 region has 16 residues.

The CDR3 spells CASSVVDILNYGYTF. Written as DNA, the CDR3 is TGTGCCAGCAGTGTCGTGGACATCCTCAACTATGGCTACACCTTC. The rearrangement links TRBV6-1 to TRBJ1-2; weak D call: TRBD1 (5 bases). V shed 4 bases and J shed 2 bases, with 14 bases lying between them. Germline loops: CDR1 MNHNS, CDR2 SASEGT. The CDR3 contains 15 residues.

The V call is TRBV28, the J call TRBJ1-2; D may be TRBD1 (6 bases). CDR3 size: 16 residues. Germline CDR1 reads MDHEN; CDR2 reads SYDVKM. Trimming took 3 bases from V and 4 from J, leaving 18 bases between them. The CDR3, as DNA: TGTGCCAGCAGTTTCCCCGGGGGGGCAATTGGCTATGGCTACACCTTC. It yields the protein CASSFPGGAIGYGYTF.

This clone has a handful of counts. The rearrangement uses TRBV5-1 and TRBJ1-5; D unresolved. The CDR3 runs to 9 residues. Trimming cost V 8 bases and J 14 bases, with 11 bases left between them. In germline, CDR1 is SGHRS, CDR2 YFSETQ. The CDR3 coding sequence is TGCGCCAGTCCTGCGGTGGAGCATTTT. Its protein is CASPAVEHF.

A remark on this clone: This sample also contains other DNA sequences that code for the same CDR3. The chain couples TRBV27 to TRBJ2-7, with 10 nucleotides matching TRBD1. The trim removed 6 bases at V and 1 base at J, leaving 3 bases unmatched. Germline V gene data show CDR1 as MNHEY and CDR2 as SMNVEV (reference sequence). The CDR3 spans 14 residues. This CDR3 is CASRRTGGSYEQYF. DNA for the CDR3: TGTGCCAGCAGACGGACAGGGGGGTCCTACGAGCAGTACTTC.

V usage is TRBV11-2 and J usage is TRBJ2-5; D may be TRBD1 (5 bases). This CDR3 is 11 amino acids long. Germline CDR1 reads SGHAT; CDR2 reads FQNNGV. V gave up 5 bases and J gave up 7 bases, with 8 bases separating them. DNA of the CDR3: TGTGCCAGCAGCCCCCAGGGGACCCAGTACTTC. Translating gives CASSPQGTQYF.

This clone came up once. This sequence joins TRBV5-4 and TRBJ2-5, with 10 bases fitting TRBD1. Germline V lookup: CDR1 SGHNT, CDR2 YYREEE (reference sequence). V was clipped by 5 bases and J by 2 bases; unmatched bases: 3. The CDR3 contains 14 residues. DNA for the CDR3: TGTGCCAGCAGGAGGGGACAGGGGCAAGAGACCCAGTACTTC. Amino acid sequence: CASRRGQGQETQYF.